This TCR beta chain was captured by sequencing in a study of blood T cells in healthy people across ages. Study-wide results and caveats: Investigators treated diversity estimates from one million T cells as underestimates. It was found that TCR beta diversity correlated strongly with the percentage of naive T cells.

This clonotype showed up just a few times. Antigen unknown. A second PCR of about 7 to 12 cycles used a sample-barcoded 5' primer and a J-beta primer mix. TCRdb passed the 5' RACE reads through MiXCR, listing each CDR3 protein once. This sample has about 800,000 distinct CDR3 sequences, with just under 25% found just once. The authors extracted at least 5.5 micrograms of total RNA per sample. CDR3 length equals 13 residues. Per germline, CDR1 SNHLY and CDR2 FYNNEI. V lost 3 bases, J lost 4 bases, and 9 bases lay in between. This sample also appeared in a second study, on T cells of mothers and their children.

The sequence derives from a boy younger than 18 in good health. V gene TRBV2 combines with J gene TRBJ1-1; D gene unclear. Sequenced input: blood. CDR3 bases: TGTGCCAGCAGTGAGTTTATGGGCACTGAAGCTTTCTTT. Its translation is CASSEFMGTEAFF.